Listed below are T cell receptor beta chains from one sample, sequenced in a study of control samples from healthy donors and cancer patients. Libraries were prepared by immunoSEQ multiplex PCR; TCRdb keeps only in-frame clonotypes and omits some of them. The data contain over 200,000 clones, about 80% of them singletons. Material: PBMCs. These receptors all come from a woman aged 55-69 years with lung cancer. The CDR3 runs from the conserved cysteine through the conserved F or W. Fields, in order: D gene, J gene, V gene, clone size, CDR3 DNA, CDR3 protein. D genes are given only for firm matches. Clone sizes are given selectively: once, few, many, or a class where the clone is expanded.

d_call: NA
j_call: TRBJ1-2
v_call: TRBV19
clone_size: NA
cdr3_nt: TGTGCCAGTAGTGCTACCGGACGTAACTATGGCTACACCTTC
cdr3_aa: CASSATGRNYGYTF

d_call: NA
j_call: TRBJ1-1
v_call: TRBV5-1
clone_size: few
cdr3_nt: TGCGCCAGCAGCTTGGGACAGAGGAGCACTGAAGCTTTCTTT
cdr3_aa: CASSLGQRSTEAFF

d_call: NA
j_call: TRBJ1-3
v_call: TRBV7-2
clone_size: NA
cdr3_nt: TGTGCCAGCAGCTTAGATGTTCGACCTGGAAACACCATATATTTT
cdr3_aa: CASSLDVRPGNTIYF

d_call: TRBD1
j_call: TRBJ1-1
v_call: TRBV9
clone_size: NA
cdr3_nt: TGTGCCAGCAGCGTAGGGGAGGGACAGGGAAACACTGAAGCTTTCTTT
cdr3_aa: CASSVGEGQGNTEAFF

d_call: NA
j_call: TRBJ2-7
v_call: TRBV6-5
clone_size: NA
cdr3_nt: TGTGCCAGCAGTCTTCCGGGAGTGGGTTACGAGCAGTACTTC
cdr3_aa: CASSLPGVGYEQYF

d_call: NA
j_call: TRBJ2-5
v_call: TRBV10-1
clone_size: NA
cdr3_nt: TGCGCCAGCAGTGGGGCGGCTGGGGGCCAAGAGACCCAGTACTTC
cdr3_aa: CASSGAAGGQETQYF

d_call: NA
j_call: TRBJ2-5
v_call: TRBV5-1
clone_size: NA
cdr3_nt: TGCGCCAGCAGCTCCCCGGGGTCAGAAGAGACCCAGTACTTC
cdr3_aa: CASSSPGSEETQYF

d_call: NA
j_call: TRBJ2-5
v_call: TRBV20-1
clone_size: NA
cdr3_nt: TGCAGTGCTAGTCCGGGGCGAGAGACCCAGTACTTC
cdr3_aa: CSASPGRETQYF

d_call: NA
j_call: TRBJ2-7
v_call: TRBV7-2
clone_size: NA
cdr3_nt: TGTGCCAGCAGCGGGGTAGGGTGGGGCGAGCAGTACTTC
cdr3_aa: CASSGVGWGEQYF

d_call: NA
j_call: TRBJ2-3
v_call: TRBV18
clone_size: NA
cdr3_nt: TGTGCCAGCTCACCAGTGGCAGGGGCGGTAGATACGCAGTATTTT
cdr3_aa: CASSPVAGAVDTQYF

d_call: TRBD2
j_call: TRBJ2-7
v_call: TRBV5-1
clone_size: NA
cdr3_nt: TGCGCCAGCAGCTTTCTAGCGGGGGACTCCTACGAGCAGTACTTC
cdr3_aa: CASSFLAGDSYEQYF

d_call: NA
j_call: TRBJ2-7
v_call: TRBV5-1
clone_size: NA
cdr3_nt: TGCGCCAGCACGGAAGGGGGAGACTCCTACGAGCAGTACTTC
cdr3_aa: CASTEGGDSYEQYF

d_call: NA
j_call: TRBJ1-1
v_call: TRBV3-1/TRBV3-2
clone_size: NA
cdr3_nt: TGTGCCAGCAGCCATTGGAACAGTGAAGCTTTCTTT
cdr3_aa: CASSHWNSEAFF

d_call: TRBD1
j_call: TRBJ1-2
v_call: TRBV2
clone_size: NA
cdr3_nt: TGTGCCAGCAGTGGGGGACAGGGGAAGATCTATGGCTACACCTTC
cdr3_aa: CASSGGQGKIYGYTF